This T cell receptor beta chain was found in a study of OX40 agonist ivuxolimab in advanced cancers. Produced via immunoSEQ multiplex PCR; TCRdb's table is partial and in-frame only. The sample carries 90,000 to 95,000 clones, around 84% recorded once. The sequence was collected from an adult with an advanced solid tumor such as melanoma, head and neck, liver or kidney cancer. The specimen comprised CD4+ or CD8+ T cells sorted from blood, sampled in a trial of the OX40 agonist ivuxolimab.

This CDR3 reads CASSSSTGIHTEAFF. The CDR3 region has the DNA TGTGCCAGCAGCTCTTCGACAGGGATCCACACTGAAGCTTTCTTT. V is TRBV5-4 and J is TRBJ1-1; 7 nucleotides match TRBD1. After removal of 3 bases from V and 3 bases from J, the junction contained 8 bases not matched to a gene. Germline V gene data show CDR1 as SGHNT and CDR2 as YYREEE (reference sequence). The CDR3 loop spans 15 amino acids.